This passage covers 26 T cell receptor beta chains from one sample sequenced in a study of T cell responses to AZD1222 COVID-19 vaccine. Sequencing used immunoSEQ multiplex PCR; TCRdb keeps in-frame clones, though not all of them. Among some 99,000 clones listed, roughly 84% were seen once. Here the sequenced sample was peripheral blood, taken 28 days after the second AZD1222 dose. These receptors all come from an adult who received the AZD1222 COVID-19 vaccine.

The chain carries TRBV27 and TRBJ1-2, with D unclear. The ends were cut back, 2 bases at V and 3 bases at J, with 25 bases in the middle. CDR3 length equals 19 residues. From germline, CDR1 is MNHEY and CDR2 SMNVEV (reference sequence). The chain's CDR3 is CASSLSSLRVESGYYGYTF. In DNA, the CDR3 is TGTGCCAGCAGTTTAAGTTCCTTGAGGGTGGAGTCAGGTTACTATGGCTACACCTTC.

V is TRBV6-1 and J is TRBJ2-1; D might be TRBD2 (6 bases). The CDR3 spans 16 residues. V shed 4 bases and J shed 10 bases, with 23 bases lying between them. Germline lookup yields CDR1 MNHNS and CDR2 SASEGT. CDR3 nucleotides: TGTGCCAGCAGTGCCCGGGACTCAGGAGGCCTCGAAGAGCAGTTCTTC. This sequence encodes CASSARDSGGLEEQFF.

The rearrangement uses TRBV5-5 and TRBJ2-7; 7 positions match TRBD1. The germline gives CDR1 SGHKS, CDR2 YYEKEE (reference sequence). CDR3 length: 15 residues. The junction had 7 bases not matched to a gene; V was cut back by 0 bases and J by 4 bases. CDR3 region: CASSLEGDSFYEQYF. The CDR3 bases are TGTGCCAGCAGCTTGGAAGGGGACAGTTTTTACGAGCAGTACTTC.

The CDR3 DNA reads as TGTGCGAGCCGGGCAGAGTGGACTATTGGAAACACCATATATTTT. It translates to CASRAEWTIGNTIYF. The V gene is TRBV2, the J gene TRBJ1-3; no clear D. This CDR3 spans 15 amino acids. Germline assignment: CDR1 SNHLY and CDR2 FYNNEI.

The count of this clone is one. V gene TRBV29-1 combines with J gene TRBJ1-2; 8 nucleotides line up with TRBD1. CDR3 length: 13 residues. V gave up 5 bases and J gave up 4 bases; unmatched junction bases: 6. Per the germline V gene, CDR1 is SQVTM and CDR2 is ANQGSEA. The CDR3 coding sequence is TGCAGCGTTACGACAGGGGTAGGCTATGGCTACACCTTC. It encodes CSVTTGVGYGYTF.

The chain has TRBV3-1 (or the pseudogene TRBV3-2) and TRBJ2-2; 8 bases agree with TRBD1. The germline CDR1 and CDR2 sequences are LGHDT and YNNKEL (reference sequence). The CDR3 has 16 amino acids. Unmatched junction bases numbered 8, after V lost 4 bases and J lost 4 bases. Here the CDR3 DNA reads TGTGCCAGCAGCCGATTCGGACAGGGTGTCACCGGGGAGCTGTTTTTT. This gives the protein CASSRFGQGVTGELFF.

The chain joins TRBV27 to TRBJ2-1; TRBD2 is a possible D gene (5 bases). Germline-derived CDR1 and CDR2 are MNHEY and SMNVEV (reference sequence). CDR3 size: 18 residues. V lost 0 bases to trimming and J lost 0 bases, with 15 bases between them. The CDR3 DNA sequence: TGTGCCAGCAGTTTATCTAATCTCAGGAGGAGCTCCTACAATGAGCAGTTCTTC. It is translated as CASSLSNLRRSSYNEQFF.

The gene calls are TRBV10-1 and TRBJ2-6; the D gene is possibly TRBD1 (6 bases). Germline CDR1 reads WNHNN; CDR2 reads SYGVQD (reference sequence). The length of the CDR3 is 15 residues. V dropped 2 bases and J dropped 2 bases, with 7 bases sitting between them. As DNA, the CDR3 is TGCGCCAGCAGTGAGGGGGGCACTGGGGCCAACGTCCTGACTTTC. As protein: CASSEGGTGANVLTF.

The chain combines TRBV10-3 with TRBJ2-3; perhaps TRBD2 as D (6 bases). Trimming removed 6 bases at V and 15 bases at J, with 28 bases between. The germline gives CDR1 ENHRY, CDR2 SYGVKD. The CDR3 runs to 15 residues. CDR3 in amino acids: CAISDRSTLGSGSYF. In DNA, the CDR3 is TGTGCCATCAGCGACCGAAGCACCCTTGGGTCCGGGAGTTATTTT.

CDR3 coding DNA: TGCGCCAGCAGCCAAGACGCAATCCGGGCCTATGGCTACACCTTC. The encoded protein is CASSQDAIRAYGYTF. The V and J genes are TRBV4-3 and TRBJ1-2; D gene ambiguous. V dropped 0 bases and J dropped 4 bases, with 12 bases sitting between them. The CDR3 runs to 15 residues. Germline CDR1 and CDR2: LGHNA and YSLEER.

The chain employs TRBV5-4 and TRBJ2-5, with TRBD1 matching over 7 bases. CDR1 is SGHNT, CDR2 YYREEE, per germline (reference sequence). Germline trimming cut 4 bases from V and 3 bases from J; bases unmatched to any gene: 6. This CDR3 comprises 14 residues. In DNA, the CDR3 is TGTGCCAGCAGCCCCGGGACAGATAAAGAGACCCAGTACTTC. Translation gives CASSPGTDKETQYF. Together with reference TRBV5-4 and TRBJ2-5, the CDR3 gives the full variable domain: ETGVTQSPTHLIKTRGQQVTLRCSSQSGHNTVSWYQQALGQGPQFIFQYYREEENGRGNFPPRFSGLQFPNYSSELNVNALELDDSALYLCASSPGTDKETQYFGPGTRLLVL.

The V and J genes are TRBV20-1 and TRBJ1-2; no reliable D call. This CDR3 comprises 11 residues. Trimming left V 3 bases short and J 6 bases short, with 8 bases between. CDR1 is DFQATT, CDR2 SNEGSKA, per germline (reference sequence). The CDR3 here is CSASLGDGYTF. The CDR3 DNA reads TGCAGTGCTAGTCTCGGTGATGGCTACACCTTC.

The CDR3 bases are TGTGCCAGCAGCGCTCTGACAGGGGGATACAATGAGCAGTTCTTC. Residues: CASSALTGGYNEQFF. This chain links TRBV9 with TRBJ2-1; 9 bases agree with TRBD1. Germline CDR1 and CDR2: SGDLS and YYNGEE. There are 15 residues in the CDR3. V lost 3 bases to trimming and J lost 4 bases; unmatched junction nucleotides: 5. Full variable domain (outside the CDR3, taken from reference TRBV9 and TRBJ2-1): DSGVTQTPKHLITATGQRVTLRCSPRSGDLSVYWYQQSLDQGLQFLIQYYNGEERAKGNILERFSAQQFPDLHSELNLSSLELGDSALYFCASSALTGGYNEQFFGPGTRLTVL.

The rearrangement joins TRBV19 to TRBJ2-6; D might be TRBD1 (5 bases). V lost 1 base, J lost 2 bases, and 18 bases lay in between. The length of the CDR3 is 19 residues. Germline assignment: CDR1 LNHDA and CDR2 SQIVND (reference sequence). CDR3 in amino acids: CASSIGAGWHQPGANVLTF. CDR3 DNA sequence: TGTGCCAGTAGTATAGGGGCAGGGTGGCACCAACCTGGGGCCAACGTCCTGACTTTC.

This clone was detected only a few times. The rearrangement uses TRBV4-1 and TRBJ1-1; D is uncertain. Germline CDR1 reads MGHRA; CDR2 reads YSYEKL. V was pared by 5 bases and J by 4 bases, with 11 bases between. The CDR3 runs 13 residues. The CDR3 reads CASSGPMATEAFF. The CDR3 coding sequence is TGCGCCAGCAGCGGCCCCATGGCCACTGAAGCTTTCTTT.

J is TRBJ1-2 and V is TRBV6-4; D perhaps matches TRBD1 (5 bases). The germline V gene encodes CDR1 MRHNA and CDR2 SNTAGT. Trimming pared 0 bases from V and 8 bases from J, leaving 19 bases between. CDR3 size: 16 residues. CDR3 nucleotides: TGTGCCAGCAGTGACTCGATCGGCCGGGGACTGAGGGGCTACACCTTC. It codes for CASSDSIGRGLRGYTF.

The CDR3 sequence: CASSPPGQGRLATNEKLFF. DNA for the CDR3: TGTGCCAGCTCACCTCCGGGACAGGGCCGGCTTGCAACTAATGAAAAACTGTTTTTT. This chain uses TRBV18 with TRBJ1-4, with TRBD1 identical over 9 bases. Germline CDR1 is KGHSH and CDR2 is LQKENI. V was clipped by 3 bases and J by 0 bases; unmatched bases: 11. This CDR3 is 19 amino acids long.

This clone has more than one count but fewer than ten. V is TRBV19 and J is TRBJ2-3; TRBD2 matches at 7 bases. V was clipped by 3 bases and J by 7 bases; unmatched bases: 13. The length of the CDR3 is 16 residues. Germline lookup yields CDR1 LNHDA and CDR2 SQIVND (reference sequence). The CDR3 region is CASSMNPSGNPYTQYF. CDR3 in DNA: TGTGCCAGTAGTATGAACCCAAGCGGGAACCCTTATACGCAGTATTTT.

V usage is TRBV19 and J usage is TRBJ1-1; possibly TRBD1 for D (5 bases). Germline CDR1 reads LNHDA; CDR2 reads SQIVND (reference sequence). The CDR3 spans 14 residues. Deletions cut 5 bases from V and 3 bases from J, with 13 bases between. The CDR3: CASSFRRGDTEAFF. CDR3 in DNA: TGTGCCAGTAGTTTCCGGAGGGGTGACACTGAAGCTTTCTTT. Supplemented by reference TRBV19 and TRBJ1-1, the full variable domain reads DGGITQSPKYLFRKEGQNVTLSCEQNLNHDAMYWYRQDPGQGLRLIYYSQIVNDFQKGDIAEGYSVSREKKESFPLTVTSAQKNPTAFYLCASSFRRGDTEAFFGQGTRLTVV.

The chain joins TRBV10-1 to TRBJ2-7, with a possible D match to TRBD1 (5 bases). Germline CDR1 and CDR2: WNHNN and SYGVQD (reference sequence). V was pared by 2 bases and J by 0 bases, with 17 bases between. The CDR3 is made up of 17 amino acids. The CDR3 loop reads CASSEPNRPPSSYEQYF. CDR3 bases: TGCGCCAGCAGTGAGCCTAACAGGCCTCCCAGCTCCTACGAGCAGTACTTC.

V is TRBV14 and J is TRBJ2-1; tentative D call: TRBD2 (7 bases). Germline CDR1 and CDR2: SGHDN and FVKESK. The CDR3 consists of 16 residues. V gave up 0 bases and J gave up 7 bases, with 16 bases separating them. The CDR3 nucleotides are TGTGCCAGCAGCCAAGAGGACGCTCGGGGGGCGAATGAGCAGTTCTTC. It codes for CASSQEDARGANEQFF.

DNA for the CDR3: TGTGCCAGCAGTTTACAACTACAGGGGATCGCCACTGAAGCTTTCTTT. This sequence encodes CASSLQLQGIATEAFF. The chain couples TRBV6-5 to TRBJ1-1; 7 nucleotides agree with TRBD1. CDR3 length: 16 residues. Germline V gives CDR1 MNHEY, CDR2 SVGAGI. Trimming removed 4 bases from V and 4 bases from J; junction bases left unmatched: 12.

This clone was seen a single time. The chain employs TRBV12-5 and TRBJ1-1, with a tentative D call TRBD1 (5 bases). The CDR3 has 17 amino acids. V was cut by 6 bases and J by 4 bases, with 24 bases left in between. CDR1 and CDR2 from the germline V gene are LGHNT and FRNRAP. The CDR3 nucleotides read TGTGCTAGTGGCCCGACACCGGGACCGCATTGGGGCACTGAAGCTTTCTTT. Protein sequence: CASGPTPGPHWGTEAFF. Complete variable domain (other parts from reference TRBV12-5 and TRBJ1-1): DARVTQTPRHKVTEMGQEVTMRCQPILGHNTVFWYRQTMMQGLELLAYFRNRAPLDDSGMPKDRFSAEMPDATLATLKIQPSEPRDSAVYFCASGPTPGPHWGTEAFFGQGTRLTVV.

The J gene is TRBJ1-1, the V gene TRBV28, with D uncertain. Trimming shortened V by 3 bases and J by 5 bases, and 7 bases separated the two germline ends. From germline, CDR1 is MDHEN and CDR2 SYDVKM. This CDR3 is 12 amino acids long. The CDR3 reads CASSLPGTEAFF. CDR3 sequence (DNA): TGTGCCAGCAGTTTGCCGGGGACTGAAGCTTTCTTT.

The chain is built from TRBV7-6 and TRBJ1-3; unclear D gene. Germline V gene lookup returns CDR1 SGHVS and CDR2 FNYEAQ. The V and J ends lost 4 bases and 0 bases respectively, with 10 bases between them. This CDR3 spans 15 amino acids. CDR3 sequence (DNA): TGTGCCAGCAGCTCCGGGCAGTTCTCTGGAAACACCATATATTTT. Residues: CASSSGQFSGNTIYF.

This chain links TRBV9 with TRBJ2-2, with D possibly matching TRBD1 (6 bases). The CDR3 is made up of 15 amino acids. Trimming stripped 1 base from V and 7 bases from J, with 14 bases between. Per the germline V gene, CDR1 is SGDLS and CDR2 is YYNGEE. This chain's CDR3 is CASSVTGSFGGELFF. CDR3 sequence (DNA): TGTGCCAGCAGCGTAACAGGGTCGTTCGGCGGGGAGCTGTTTTTT.